Following are 9 T cell receptor beta chains from one sample sequenced in a study of cytomegalovirus exposure and HLA in healthy donors. The PCR had 60 Vbeta and 13 Jbeta primers. Sequencing was performed with immunoSEQ multiplex PCR; in TCRdb, only in-frame clones are kept and a portion is missing. This sample has roughly 200,000 clones; roughly 74% occur once, and the top ten carry about 2%. The sequenced sample consisted of PBMCs. The receptors originated from a woman aged 25 to 39 in good health and CMV-seronegative.

This chain uses TRBV5-1 with TRBJ2-2; 11 nucleotides line up with TRBD2. This CDR3 contains 16 residues. Germline V gene lookup returns CDR1 SGHRS and CDR2 YFSETQ. After removal of 0 bases from V and 6 bases from J, the junction contained 4 bases not matched to a gene. This CDR3 is CASSLVAGGPAGELFF. DNA for the CDR3: TGCGCCAGCAGCTTGGTAGCGGGAGGGCCTGCCGGGGAGCTGTTTTTT.

The chain couples TRBV5-5 to TRBJ1-2; D gene ambiguous. V lost 1 base and J 8 bases, leaving 9 bases between the germline ends. CDR1 is SGHKS, CDR2 YYEKEE, per germline (reference sequence). The CDR3 extends over 12 amino acids. CDR3 nucleotides: TGTGCCAGCAGCTTGCCCCCTACGGGCTACACCTTC. It encodes CASSLPPTGYTF.

This clone was counted between two and nine times. This chain links TRBV5-6 with TRBJ1-2; 7 nucleotides line up with TRBD1. Germline V lookup: CDR1 SGHDT, CDR2 YYEEEE. Trimming removed 0 bases from V and 2 bases from J; junction bases left unmatched: 7. This CDR3 has 16 amino acids. CDR3 sequence (DNA): TGTGCCAGCAGCTTGGATGTAGGGGGCAAGAACTATGGCTACACCTTC. It encodes CASSLDVGGKNYGYTF. Full variable domain (missing parts from reference TRBV5-6 and TRBJ1-2): DAGVTQSPTHLIKTRGQQVTLRCSPKSGHDTVSWYQQALGQGPQFIFQYYEEEERQRGNFPDRFSGHQFPNYSSELNVNALLLGDSALYLCASSLDVGGKNYGYTFGSGTRLTVV.

The chain joins TRBV7-8 to TRBJ2-2; 13 bases are a match to TRBD2. CDR1 is SGHVS, CDR2 FQNEAQ, per germline. The CDR3 runs to 17 residues. V lost 5 bases and J lost 5; bases outside the gene matches: 8. CDR3 region: CASSPGLAGSRTGELFF. DNA for the CDR3: TGTGCCAGCAGCCCGGGACTAGCGGGATCGCGGACCGGGGAGCTGTTTTTT.

The chain is built from TRBV7-3 and TRBJ2-7, with D maybe TRBD2 (5 bases). Trimming removed 2 bases at V and 4 bases at J, with 12 bases between. CDR3 length equals 14 residues. The germline V gene has CDR1 SGHTA and CDR2 FQGTGA. Written as DNA, the CDR3 is TGTGCCAGCAGCTTACGACCCGGCGGGTACGAGCAGTACTTC. It specifies CASSLRPGGYEQYF.

This clone came up a few times. The chain has TRBV9 and TRBJ1-2; D gene uncertain. The CDR3 contains 15 residues. V dropped 0 bases and J dropped 0 bases, with 9 bases sitting between them. Germline V gene data show CDR1 as SGDLS and CDR2 as YYNGEE. In DNA form, the CDR3 reads TGTGCCAGCAGCGTAGTGGCAGGCTCTAACTATGGCTACACCTTC. Translated: CASSVVAGSNYGYTF.

The chain recombines TRBV13 with TRBJ2-1, with 9 bases fitting TRBD2. This CDR3 comprises 18 residues. CDR1 is PRHDT, CDR2 FYEKMQ, per germline (reference sequence). V shed 6 bases, J shed 8 bases, and the junction held 20 bases outside the gene matches. The CDR3 protein is CASRRLRFRGRALDEQFF. Here the CDR3 DNA reads TGTGCCAGCAGACGTCTCCGGTTTCGCGGGAGGGCCCTCGATGAGCAGTTCTTC. Based on the CDR3 plus reference TRBV13 and TRBJ2-1, the full variable domain is AAGVIQSPRHLIKEKRETATLKCYPIPRHDTVYWYQQGPGQDPQFLISFYEKMQSDKGSIPDRFSAQQFSDYHSELNMSSLELGDSALYFCASRRLRFRGRALDEQFFGPGTRLTVL.

The chain recombines TRBV5-6 with TRBJ2-1; TRBD2 matches 11 bases. CDR3 size: 18 residues. V was clipped by 1 base and J by 5 bases; unmatched bases: 11. The germline gives CDR1 SGHDT, CDR2 YYEEEE. CDR3 in amino acids: CASSLNSGGAGLDNEQFF. The CDR3 nucleotides read TGTGCCAGCAGCTTGAATAGCGGGGGGGCCGGGTTAGACAATGAGCAGTTCTTC.

The rearrangement links TRBV28 to TRBJ2-3, with 10 nucleotides matching TRBD1. The CDR3 is 15 residues long. The V gene's germline CDR1 is MDHEN and CDR2 SYDVKM. Losses at the gene ends were 4 bases for V and 2 bases for J; bases not matched to a gene: 3. The CDR3 here is CASSSGTGDTDTQYF. The CDR3 DNA is TGTGCCAGCAGTTCCGGGACAGGGGACACAGATACGCAGTATTTT.